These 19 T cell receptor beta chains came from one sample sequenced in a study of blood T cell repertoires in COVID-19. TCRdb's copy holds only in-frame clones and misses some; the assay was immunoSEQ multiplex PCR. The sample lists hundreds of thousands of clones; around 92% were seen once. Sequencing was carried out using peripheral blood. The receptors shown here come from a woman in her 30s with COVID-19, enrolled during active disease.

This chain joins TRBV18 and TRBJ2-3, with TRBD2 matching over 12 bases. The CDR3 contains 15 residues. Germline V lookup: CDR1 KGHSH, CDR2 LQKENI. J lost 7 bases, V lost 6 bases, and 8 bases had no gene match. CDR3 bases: TGTGCCAGCTCTCCGACTAGCGGGAGTCTATATACGCAGTATTTT. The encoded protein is CASSPTSGSLYTQYF.

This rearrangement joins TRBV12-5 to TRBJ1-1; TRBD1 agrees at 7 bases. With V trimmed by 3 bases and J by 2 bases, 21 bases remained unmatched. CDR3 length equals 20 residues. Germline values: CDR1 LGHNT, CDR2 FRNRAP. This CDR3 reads CASGFSIQLGTDPQNTEAFF. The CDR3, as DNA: TGTGCTAGTGGTTTCTCCATCCAACTCGGGACAGACCCACAAAACACTGAAGCTTTCTTT.

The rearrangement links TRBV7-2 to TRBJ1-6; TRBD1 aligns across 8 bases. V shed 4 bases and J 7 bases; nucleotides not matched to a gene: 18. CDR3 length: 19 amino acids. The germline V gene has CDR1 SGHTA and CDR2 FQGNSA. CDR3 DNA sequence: TGTGCCAGCAGCTCGCCCCGGCCACAGGGGGAAGCCGCCAATTCACCCCTCCACTTT. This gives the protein CASSSPRPQGEAANSPLHF.

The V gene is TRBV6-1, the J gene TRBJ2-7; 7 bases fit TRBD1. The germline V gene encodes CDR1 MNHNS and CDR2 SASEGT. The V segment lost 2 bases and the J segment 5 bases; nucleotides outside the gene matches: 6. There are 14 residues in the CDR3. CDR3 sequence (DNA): TGTGCCAGCAGTGAACGACAGGGTTCACACGAGCAGTACGTC. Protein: CASSERQGSHEQYV.

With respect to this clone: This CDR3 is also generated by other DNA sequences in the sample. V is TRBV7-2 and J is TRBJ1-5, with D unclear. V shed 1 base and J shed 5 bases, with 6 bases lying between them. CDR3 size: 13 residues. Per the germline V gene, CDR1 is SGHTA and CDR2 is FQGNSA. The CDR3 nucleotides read TGTGCCAGCAGCTTAGATAGAGATCAGCCCCAGCATTTT. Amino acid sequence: CASSLDRDQPQHF.

CDR3 bases: TGTGCCAGCAGCAAAGGGGAGGGAATGGTC. It encodes CASSKGEGMV. The gene calls are TRBV21-1 and TRBJ2-7; the table names TRBD2, a call not compared with the DNA. TRBV21-1 is reported as a pseudogene. The CDR3 runs 10 residues.

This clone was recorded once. The CDR3 sequence is CASSGGRTDTQYF. In nucleotides, the CDR3 is TGTGCCAGCTCAGGGGGGCGCACAGATACGCAGTATTTT. The rearrangement joins TRBV2 to TRBJ2-3, with D perhaps TRBD1 (7 bases). The CDR3 has 13 amino acids. Trimming pared 8 bases from V and 1 base from J, leaving 10 bases between. CDR1 is SNHLY, CDR2 FYNNEI, per germline.

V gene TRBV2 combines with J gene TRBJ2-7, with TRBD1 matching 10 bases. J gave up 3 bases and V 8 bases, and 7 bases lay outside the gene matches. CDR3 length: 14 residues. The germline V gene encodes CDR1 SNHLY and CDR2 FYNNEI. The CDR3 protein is CASGGGQGNYEQYV. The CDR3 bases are TGTGCCAGCGGCGGGGGACAGGGGAACTACGAGCAGTACGTC.

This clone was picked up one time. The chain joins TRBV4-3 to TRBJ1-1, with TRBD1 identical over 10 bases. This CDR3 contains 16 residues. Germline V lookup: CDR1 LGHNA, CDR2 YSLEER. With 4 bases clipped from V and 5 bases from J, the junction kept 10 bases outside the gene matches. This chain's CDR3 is CASSRGVGQGRTEAFF. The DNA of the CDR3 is TGCGCCAGCAGCCGGGGTGTGGGACAGGGGAGGACTGAAGCTTTCTTT.

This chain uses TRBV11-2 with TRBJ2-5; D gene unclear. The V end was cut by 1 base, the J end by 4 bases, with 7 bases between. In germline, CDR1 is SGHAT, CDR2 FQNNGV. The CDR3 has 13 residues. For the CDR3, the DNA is TGTGCCAGCAGCTTAGTTGGGCCAGAGACCCAGTACTTC. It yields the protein CASSLVGPETQYF.

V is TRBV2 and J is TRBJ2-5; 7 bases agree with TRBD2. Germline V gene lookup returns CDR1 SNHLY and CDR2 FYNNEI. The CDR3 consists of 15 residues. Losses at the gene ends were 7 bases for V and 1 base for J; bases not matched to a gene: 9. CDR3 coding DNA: TGTGCCAGCAAGCCCACTAGCGCTTCCCAAGAGACCCAGTACTTC. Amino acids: CASKPTSASQETQYF.

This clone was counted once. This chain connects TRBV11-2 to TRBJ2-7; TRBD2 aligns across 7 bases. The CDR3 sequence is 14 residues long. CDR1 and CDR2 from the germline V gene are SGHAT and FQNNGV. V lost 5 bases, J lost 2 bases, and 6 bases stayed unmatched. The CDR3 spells CASSPYGGTYEQYF. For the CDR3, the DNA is TGTGCCAGCAGCCCCTACGGGGGGACCTACGAGCAGTACTTC.

This CDR3 reads CASRNRGINEQFF. DNA of the CDR3: TGTGCCAGCCGAAACAGGGGAATCAATGAGCAGTTCTTC. The rearrangement uses TRBV5-6 and TRBJ2-1; 7 positions match TRBD1. Trimming took 7 bases from V and 6 from J; bases not matched to a gene: 7. There are 13 residues in the CDR3. CDR1 is SGHDT, CDR2 YYEEEE, per germline.

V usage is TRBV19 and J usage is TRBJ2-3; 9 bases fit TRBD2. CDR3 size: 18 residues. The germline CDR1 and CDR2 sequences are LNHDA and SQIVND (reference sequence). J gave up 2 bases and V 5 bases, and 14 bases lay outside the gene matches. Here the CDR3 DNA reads TGTGCCAGTAGTGCTCAAACCCCACTAGCGGGTCCCACAGATACGCAGTATTTT. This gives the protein CASSAQTPLAGPTDTQYF. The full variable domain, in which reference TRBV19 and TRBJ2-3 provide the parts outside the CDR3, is DGGITQSPKYLFRKEGQNVTLSCEQNLNHDAMYWYRQDPGQGLRLIYYSQIVNDFQKGDIAEGYSVSREKKESFPLTVTSAQKNPTAFYLCASSAQTPLAGPTDTQYFGPGTRLTVL.

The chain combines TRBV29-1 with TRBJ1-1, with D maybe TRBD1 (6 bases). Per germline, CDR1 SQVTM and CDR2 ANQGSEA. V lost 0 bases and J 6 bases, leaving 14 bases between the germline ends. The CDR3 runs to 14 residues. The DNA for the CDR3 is TGCAGCGTTGAAGAGGGCAAAGGGACACCTGAAGCTTTCTTT. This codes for CSVEEGKGTPEAFF.

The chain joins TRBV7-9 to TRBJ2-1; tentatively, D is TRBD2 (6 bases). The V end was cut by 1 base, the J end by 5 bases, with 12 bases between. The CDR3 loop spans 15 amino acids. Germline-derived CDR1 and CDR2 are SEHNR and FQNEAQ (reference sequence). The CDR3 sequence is CASSLVAGSDNEQFF. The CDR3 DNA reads TGTGCCAGCAGCTTAGTTGCGGGAAGCGACAATGAGCAGTTCTTC.

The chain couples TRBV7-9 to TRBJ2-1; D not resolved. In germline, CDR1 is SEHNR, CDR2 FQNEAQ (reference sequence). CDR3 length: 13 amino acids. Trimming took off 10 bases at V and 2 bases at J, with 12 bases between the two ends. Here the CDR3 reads CAIEAQTYNEQFF. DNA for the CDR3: TGTGCCATTGAAGCGCAAACCTACAATGAGCAGTTCTTC.

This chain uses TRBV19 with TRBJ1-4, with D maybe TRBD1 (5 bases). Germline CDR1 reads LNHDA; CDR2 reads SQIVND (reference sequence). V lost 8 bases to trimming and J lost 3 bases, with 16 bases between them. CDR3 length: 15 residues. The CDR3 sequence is CASGESGTPNEKLFF. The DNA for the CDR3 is TGTGCCAGTGGTGAATCCGGGACTCCTAATGAAAAACTGTTTTTT.

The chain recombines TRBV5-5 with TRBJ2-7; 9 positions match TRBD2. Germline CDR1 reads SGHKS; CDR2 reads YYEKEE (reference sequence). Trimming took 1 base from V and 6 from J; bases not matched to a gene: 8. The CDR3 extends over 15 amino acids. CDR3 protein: CASSLYASGTAEQYV. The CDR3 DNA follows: TGTGCCAGCAGCTTGTACGCTAGCGGGACGGCCGAGCAGTACGTC.